This TCR beta chain was recovered during a study of blood T cells in healthy people across ages. The CDR3 is 16 amino acids. V trimming: 5 bases; J trimming: 6 bases; junction bases outside the gene matches: 12. CDR1 SEHNR and CDR2 FQNEAQ come from the germline V gene (reference sequence). The use of a sample-barcoded 5' primer and a J-beta primer mix characterized a second PCR of 7 to 11 cycles. In TCRdb, the 5' RACE reads were re-called with MiXCR into one record per CDR3 protein. This repertoire shows some 560,000 distinct CDR3 sequences, about 29% found once; its top ten account for about 3.9%. These data were likewise used in another study, on T cells of mothers and their children.

Material: blood. The clonotype comes from a boy aged 2-15 years in good health. This chain joins TRBV7-9 and TRBJ2-2; 7 bases map to TRBD1. The CDR3 region has the DNA TGTGCCAGCAGCCTAATCGACAGGGAAGGATCCGGGGAGCTGTTTTTT. This sequence encodes CASSLIDREGSGELFF.